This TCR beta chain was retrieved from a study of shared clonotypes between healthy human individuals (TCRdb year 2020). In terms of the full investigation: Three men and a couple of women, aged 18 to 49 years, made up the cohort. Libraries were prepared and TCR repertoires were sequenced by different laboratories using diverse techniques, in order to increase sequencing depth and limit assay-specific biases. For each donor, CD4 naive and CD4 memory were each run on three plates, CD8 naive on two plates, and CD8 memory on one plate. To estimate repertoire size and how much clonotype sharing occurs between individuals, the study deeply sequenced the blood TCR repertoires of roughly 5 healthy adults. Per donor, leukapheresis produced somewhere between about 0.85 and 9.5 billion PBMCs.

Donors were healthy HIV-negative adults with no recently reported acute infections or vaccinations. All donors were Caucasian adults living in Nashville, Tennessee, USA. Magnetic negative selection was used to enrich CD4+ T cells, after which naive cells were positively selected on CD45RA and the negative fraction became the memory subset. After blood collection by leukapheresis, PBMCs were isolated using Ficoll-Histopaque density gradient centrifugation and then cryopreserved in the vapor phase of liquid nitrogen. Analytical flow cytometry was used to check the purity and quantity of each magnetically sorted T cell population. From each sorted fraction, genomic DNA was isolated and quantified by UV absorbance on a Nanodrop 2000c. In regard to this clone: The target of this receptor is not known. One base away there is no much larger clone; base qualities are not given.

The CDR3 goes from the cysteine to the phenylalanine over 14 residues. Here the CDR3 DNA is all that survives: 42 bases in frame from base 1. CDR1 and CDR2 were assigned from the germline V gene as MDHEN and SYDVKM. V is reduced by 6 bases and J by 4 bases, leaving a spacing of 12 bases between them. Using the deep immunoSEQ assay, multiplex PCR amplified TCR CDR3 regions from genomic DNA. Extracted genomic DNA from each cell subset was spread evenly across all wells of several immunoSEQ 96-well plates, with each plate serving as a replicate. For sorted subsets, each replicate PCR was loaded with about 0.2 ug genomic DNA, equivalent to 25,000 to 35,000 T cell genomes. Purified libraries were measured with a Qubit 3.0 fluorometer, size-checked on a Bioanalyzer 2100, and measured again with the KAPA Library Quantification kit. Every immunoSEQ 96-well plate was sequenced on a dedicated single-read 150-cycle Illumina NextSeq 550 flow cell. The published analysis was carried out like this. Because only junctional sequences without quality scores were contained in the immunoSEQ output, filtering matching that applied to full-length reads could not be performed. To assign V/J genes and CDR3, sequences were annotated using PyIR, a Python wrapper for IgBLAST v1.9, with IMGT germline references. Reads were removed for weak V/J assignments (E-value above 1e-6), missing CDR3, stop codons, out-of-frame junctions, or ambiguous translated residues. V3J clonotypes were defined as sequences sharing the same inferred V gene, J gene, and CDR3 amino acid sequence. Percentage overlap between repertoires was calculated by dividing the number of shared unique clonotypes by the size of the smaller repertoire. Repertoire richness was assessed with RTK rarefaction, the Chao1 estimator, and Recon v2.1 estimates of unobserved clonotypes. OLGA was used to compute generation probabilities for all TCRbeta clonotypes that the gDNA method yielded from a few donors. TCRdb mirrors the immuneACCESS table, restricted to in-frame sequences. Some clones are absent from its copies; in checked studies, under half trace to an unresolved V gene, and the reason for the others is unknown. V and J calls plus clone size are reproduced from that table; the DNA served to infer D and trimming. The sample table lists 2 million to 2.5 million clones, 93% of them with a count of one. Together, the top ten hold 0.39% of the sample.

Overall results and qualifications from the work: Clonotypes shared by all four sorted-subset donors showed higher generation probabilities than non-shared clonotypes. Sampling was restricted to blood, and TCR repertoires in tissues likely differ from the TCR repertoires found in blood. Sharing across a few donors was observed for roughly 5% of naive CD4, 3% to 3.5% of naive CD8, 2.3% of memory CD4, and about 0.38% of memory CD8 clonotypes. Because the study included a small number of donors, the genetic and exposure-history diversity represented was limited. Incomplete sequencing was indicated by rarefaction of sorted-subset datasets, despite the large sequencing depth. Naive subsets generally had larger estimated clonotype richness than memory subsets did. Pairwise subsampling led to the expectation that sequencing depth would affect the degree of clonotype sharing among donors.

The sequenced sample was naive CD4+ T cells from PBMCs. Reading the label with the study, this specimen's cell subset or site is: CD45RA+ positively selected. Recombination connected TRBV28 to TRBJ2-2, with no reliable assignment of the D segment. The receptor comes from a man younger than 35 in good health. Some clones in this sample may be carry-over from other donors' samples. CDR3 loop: CASRHQWGTGELFF. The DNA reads TGTGCCAGCAGACACCAGTGGGGCACCGGGGAGCTGTTTTTT.